A single sample is the source of the 13 T cell receptor beta chains below, sequenced in a study of glioma-infiltrating T cells after dendritic cell vaccination (TCRdb year 2016). Library method: the immunoSEQ multiplex PCR assay. The immuneACCESS repertoire file appears here via TCRdb, limited to in-frame rearrangements. These files lack a portion of the clones; in checked studies, under half of the deficit traces to unresolved V genes, and the cause of the others is not known. The sample table shows roughly 85,000 clones, and approximately 81% are seen once. The ten top clones hold more than 8% of the sample. Sample time point, as interpreted from the label and publication: after dendritic cell vaccination, including at tumor progression/relapse. Sequencing was performed on blood, taken after dendritic cell vaccination. All receptors come from a human donor with glioblastoma.

This clone was detected ten times or more. The rearrangement links TRBV15 to TRBJ1-4; D is ambiguous. V gave up 8 bases and J gave up 7 bases, with 8 bases separating them. Germline V gene data show CDR1 as LNHNV and CDR2 as YYDKDF (reference sequence). The CDR3 runs to 11 residues. The DNA of the CDR3 is TGTGCCACCGGGCAAAGTGAAAAACTGTTTTTT. Protein product: CATGQSEKLFF.

This clone was found once. The chain is built from TRBV6-6 and TRBJ1-1, with a tentative D call TRBD1 (6 bases). The CDR3 is 14 amino acids. The germline V gene encodes CDR1 MNHNY and CDR2 SVGAGI (reference sequence). Trimming left V 2 bases short and J 12 bases short, with 19 bases between. In DNA, the CDR3 is TGTGCCAGCAGTTACGTCGGGGCAGGGGTTTATTCTTTCTTT. This translates into CASSYVGAGVYSFF.

The V call is TRBV27, the J call TRBJ1-5, with a weak D call TRBD1 (5 bases). V was clipped by 7 bases and J by 5 bases, with 12 bases between them. The CDR3 sequence is 13 residues long. The V gene's germline CDR1 is MNHEY and CDR2 SMNVEV (reference sequence). In DNA form, the CDR3 reads TGTGCCAGCACCTGGGGGGTGGATCAGCCCCAGCATTTT. This gives the protein CASTWGVDQPQHF.

The chain has TRBV4-3 and TRBJ1-2; no clear D gene. Germline lookup yields CDR1 LGHNA and CDR2 YSLEER. Trimming shortened V by 0 bases and J by 4 bases, and 15 bases separated the two germline ends. The CDR3 sequence is 16 residues long. The chain's CDR3 is CASSQDLRGSGYGYTF. As DNA, the CDR3 is TGCGCCAGCAGCCAAGATCTTCGGGGTTCGGGCTATGGCTACACCTTC.

The rearrangement joins TRBV6-5 to TRBJ2-7; D remains ambiguous. V shed 3 bases and J shed 2 bases, with 14 bases lying between them. This CDR3 is 15 amino acids long. Germline loops: CDR1 MNHEY, CDR2 SVGAGI. CDR3 residues: CASSYFEASTYEQYF. CDR3 nucleotide sequence: TGTGCCAGCAGTTATTTTGAGGCTTCAACCTACGAGCAGTACTTC.

CDR3 nucleotide sequence: TGTGCCAGCAGCTTAAGGGGACATCCTGCCACAGATACGCAGTATTTT. Protein: CASSLRGHPATDTQYF. This rearrangement joins TRBV7-3 to TRBJ2-3, with TRBD1 as a possible D gene (6 bases). V lost 1 base and J lost 2, with 13 bases in between. In germline, CDR1 is SGHTA, CDR2 FQGTGA. This CDR3 is 16 amino acids long. Full variable domain (remainder filled in from reference TRBV7-3 and TRBJ2-3): GAGVSQTPSNKVTEKGKYVELRCDPISGHTALYWYRQSLGQGPEFLIYFQGTGAADDSGLPNDRFFAVRPEGSVSTLKIQRTERGDSAVYLCASSLRGHPATDTQYFGPGTRLTVL.

The chain links TRBV5-1 to TRBJ2-5; 13 bases line up with TRBD2. Germline V gene data show CDR1 as SGHRS and CDR2 as YFSETQ. J lost 4 bases, V lost 4 bases, and 7 bases had no gene match. The CDR3 has 16 amino acids. DNA of the CDR3: TGCGCCAGCAGCCTCGGGACTAGCGGGATGGTAGAGACCCAGTACTTC. Amino acid sequence: CASSLGTSGMVETQYF.

This clone was seen more than once but under ten times. This chain links TRBV28 with TRBJ1-2, with 9 bases matching TRBD1. V was clipped by 4 bases and J by 5 bases; unmatched bases: 8. The CDR3 spans 15 residues. From germline, CDR1 is MDHEN and CDR2 SYDVKM. The CDR3 region has the DNA TGTGCCAGCAGTTCCACCCGGGACAGGGAATATGGCTACACCTTC. Translating it yields CASSSTRDREYGYTF.

The chain combines TRBV10-3 with TRBJ2-5, with 7 bases aligning to TRBD2. Germline trimming cut 11 bases from V and 3 bases from J; bases unmatched to any gene: 21. The CDR3 has 17 amino acids. Germline-derived CDR1 and CDR2 are ENHRY and SYGVKD. The DNA for the CDR3 is TGTGCCCCACAGCTTAGGCGGGGGAAAAGATTAGAAGAGACCCAGTACTTC. Encoded protein: CAPQLRRGKRLEETQYF.

The chain links TRBV7-9 to TRBJ2-7; D may be TRBD1 (6 bases). V dropped 3 bases and J dropped 0 bases, with 9 bases sitting between them. From germline, CDR1 is SEHNR and CDR2 FQNEAQ (reference sequence). CDR3 length: 14 amino acids. CDR3 DNA: TGTGCCAGCAGCTTGCAGGGGATCTCCTACGAGCAGTACTTC. Translating it yields CASSLQGISYEQYF.

This chain joins TRBV9 and TRBJ2-5; a possible D gene is TRBD1 (6 bases). V dropped 2 bases and J dropped 3 bases, with 14 bases sitting between them. Per the germline V gene, CDR1 is SGDLS and CDR2 is YYNGEE. The CDR3 totals 15 residues. CDR3 protein: CASSVTSRTEETQYF. The DNA of the CDR3 is TGTGCCAGCAGCGTCACGTCACGGACAGAAGAGACCCAGTACTTC.

This clone was seen a few times. The gene calls are TRBV7-9 and TRBJ2-7; 12 bases align to TRBD1. Trimming took 5 bases from V and 0 from J; bases not matched to a gene: 8. The CDR3 runs to 17 residues. Germline-derived CDR1 and CDR2 are SEHNR and FQNEAQ (reference sequence). The CDR3 sequence: CASSAGTGGLSSYEQYF. Written as DNA, the CDR3 is TGTGCCAGCAGCGCCGGGACAGGGGGCTTAAGCTCCTACGAGCAGTACTTC. The entire variable domain, with the rest obtained from reference TRBV7-9 and TRBJ2-7, is as follows: DTGVSQNPRHKITKRGQNVTFRCDPISEHNRLYWYRQTLGQGPEFLTYFQNEAQLEKSRLLSDRFSAERPKGSFSTLEIQRTEQGDSAMYLCASSAGTGGLSSYEQYFGPGTRLTVT.

The chain couples TRBV5-4 to TRBJ2-5; the D gene is possibly TRBD1 (6 bases). Trimming pared 0 bases from V and 4 bases from J, leaving 13 bases between. The CDR3 totals 15 residues. The germline gives CDR1 SGHNT, CDR2 YYREEE (reference sequence). This CDR3 is CASSLGAGVGETQYF. CDR3 DNA sequence: TGTGCCAGCAGCTTGGGGGCAGGGGTGGGAGAGACCCAGTACTTC.